The source of this T cell receptor (beta chain) is a study of human T cells and chemical hapten exposure. Findings of the study overall: Sensitizing with DPC caused no change in TCRs above 1 in 1000 frequency.

Whole blood that had not been fractionated was the source of extracted total RNA. Within the library, unique molecular identifiers were attached to each individual cDNA molecule. TCRdb reanalysed the reads using MiXCR and keeps one entry per CDR3 protein. Among about 120,000 distinct CDR3 sequences listed, around 8.5% were seen once. In regard to this clonotype: What it recognizes is unknown.

V gave up 4 bases and J gave up 5 bases; unmatched junction bases: 4. The CDR3 contains 15 residues. Germline V lookup: CDR1 SGHAT, CDR2 FQNNGV. The sample consisted of whole blood. This sequence originates from a human donor in good health. Some clones in this sample may be carry-over from other donors' samples. V usage is TRBV11-2 and J usage is TRBJ2-1, with 11 bases aligning to TRBD2. CDR3: CASSSGTSGNNEQFF. The CDR3 DNA follows: TGTGCCAGCAGCTCCGGGACTAGCGGAAACAATGAGCAGTTCTTC. The whole variable domain, remainder taken from reference TRBV11-2 and TRBJ2-1, is EAGVAQSPRYKIIEKRQSVAFWCNPISGHATLYWYQQILGQGPKLLIQFQNNGVVDDSQLPKDRFSAERLKGVDSTLKIQPAKLEDSAVYLCASSSGTSGNNEQFFGPGTRLTVL.